This section outlines one T cell receptor (beta chain) sequence together with its context. Its antigen is currently unknown. Assay: immunoSEQ multiplex PCR; the TCRdb copy retains only in-frame clones and omits some. This table has 60,000 to 75,000 clones, less than 85% appearing once. The source of the sample is a study of a mutant IDH1 vaccine in newly diagnosed glioma. The CDR3 sequence is 14 residues long. Germline V gene sequence: CDR1 ENHRY, CDR2 SYGVKD. V was trimmed by 3 bases and J by 5 bases, leaving 12 bases between them. Time point here: week 11, during vaccination. Vaccine doses each comprised 300 ug of mutant IDH1 20-mer peptide, with topical imiquimod.

The gene calls are TRBV10-3 and TRBJ2-3; a possible D gene is TRBD2 (6 bases). The source was PBMCs, collected from a glioma patient whose treatment included an IDH1 peptide vaccine. This receptor was identified in a man between 25 and 39 years old with glioma. The CDR3 DNA follows: TGTGCCATCAGTGAAGTCTGGGGGGTAGATACGCAGTATTTT. Its translation is CAISEVWGVDTQYF.